These 30 T cell receptor beta chains share one sample of origin, sequenced in a study of cytomegalovirus exposure and HLA in healthy donors. The repertoire was sequenced with immunoSEQ multiplex PCR; TCRdb's copy has only in-frame clones and lacks some. Here the sample spans over 70,000 clones, 85% to 95% being singletons. The specimen sequenced was PBMCs. The receptors come from a woman aged 18-29 years in good health and CMV-seronegative.

The chain employs TRBV7-3 and TRBJ1-1; possible D gene TRBD1, 6 bases. The CDR3 sequence is 14 residues long. Looked up from germline, CDR1 is SGHTA and CDR2 is FQGTGA. The ends were cut back, 5 bases at V and 5 bases at J, with 15 bases in the middle. CDR3 region: CASSRNAGVTEAFF. The CDR3, as DNA: TGTGCCAGCAGCCGTAACGCAGGGGTTACTGAAGCTTTCTTT.

In this sample, this clone turned up a few times. The chain couples TRBV7-9 to TRBJ2-7, with D possibly TRBD2 on 5 matching bases. Trimming took 4 bases from V and 4 from J, leaving 14 bases between them. This CDR3 has 14 amino acids. CDR1 and CDR2 from the germline V gene are SEHNR and FQNEAQ (reference sequence). The DNA for the CDR3 is TGTGCCAGCAGCTCCCCGGAGGTTAGATACGAGCAGTACTTC. Translated, it gives CASSSPEVRYEQYF.

V gene TRBV6-5 combines with J gene TRBJ2-7; weak D call: TRBD2 (5 bases). The V and J ends lost 0 bases and 0 bases respectively, with 12 bases between them. CDR1 is MNHEY, CDR2 SVGAGI, per germline. CDR3 length: 16 residues. CDR3 sequence: CASSYSGSGGSYEQYF. CDR3 nucleotide sequence: TGTGCCAGCAGTTACTCAGGCAGCGGTGGCTCCTACGAGCAGTACTTC.

This chain joins TRBV7-2 and TRBJ2-7; TRBD2 is a possible D gene (6 bases). CDR1 SGHTA and CDR2 FQGNSA come from the germline V gene. CDR3 size: 15 residues. Trimming left V 5 bases short and J 0 bases short, with 14 bases between. Here the CDR3 reads CASSNQRVSSYEQYF. The CDR3 coding sequence is TGTGCCAGCAGCAATCAGCGGGTGAGCTCCTACGAGCAGTACTTC.

The chain uses TRBV6-4 and TRBJ2-7, with D perhaps matching TRBD1 (5 bases). Trimming removed 5 bases at V and 6 bases at J, with 17 bases between. The germline V gene encodes CDR1 MRHNA and CDR2 SNTAGT. This CDR3 has 14 amino acids. This chain's CDR3 is CASSNQGRWGEQYF. The CDR3 bases are TGTGCCAGCAGTAATCAGGGAAGATGGGGCGAGCAGTACTTC.

The genes are TRBV6-1 and TRBJ1-2; 8 bases match TRBD1. CDR1 MNHNS and CDR2 SASEGT come from the germline V gene. J was trimmed by 5 bases and V by 6 bases; bases with no gene match: 5. The CDR3 loop spans 13 amino acids. The CDR3 loop reads CASSATGGYGYTF. Written as DNA, the CDR3 is TGTGCCAGCAGCGCCACAGGGGGTTATGGCTACACCTTC.

The chain combines TRBV28 with TRBJ1-3; perhaps TRBD1 as D (6 bases). The length of the CDR3 is 13 residues. V shed 2 bases and J shed 5 bases, with 7 bases lying between them. Germline CDR1 reads MDHEN; CDR2 reads SYDVKM. CDR3 DNA sequence: TGTGCCAGCAGTTTAACAGGGAGAAACACCATATATTTT. The encoded protein is CASSLTGRNTIYF.

The rearrangement uses TRBV27 and TRBJ1-2; the D is unclear. Trimming removed 8 bases from V and 8 bases from J, with 3 bases in between. This CDR3 is built from 8 residues. Germline V gene lookup returns CDR1 MNHEY and CDR2 SMNVEV (reference sequence). The CDR3 loop is CASEGYTF. The CDR3 nucleotides are TGTGCCAGCGAGGGCTACACCTTC.

This chain joins TRBV18 and TRBJ2-7; 8 bases line up with TRBD1. Germline-derived CDR1 and CDR2 are KGHSH and LQKENI. With 5 bases clipped from V and 6 bases from J, the junction kept 9 bases outside the gene matches. The CDR3 contains 14 residues. Here the CDR3 reads CASSNQQGALEQYF. The CDR3, as DNA: TGTGCCAGCTCAAATCAGCAGGGGGCCCTCGAGCAGTACTTC.

The rearrangement links TRBV29-1 to TRBJ2-1, with 9 bases aligning to TRBD1. The CDR3 is made up of 11 amino acids. Germline values: CDR1 SQVTM, CDR2 ANQGSEA. V was pared by 8 bases and J by 15 bases, with 11 bases of the junction left unmatched. CDR3 sequence reads: CSISGTGSLFF. Written as DNA, the CDR3 is TGCAGCATTTCCGGGACAGGGAGCTTGTTCTTC.

The chain has TRBV6-6 and TRBJ2-7, with 10 bases matching TRBD1. V shed 3 bases and J 4 bases; nucleotides not matched to a gene: 6. The germline V gene encodes CDR1 MNHNY and CDR2 SVGAGI (reference sequence). CDR3 length equals 15 residues. The CDR3 loop is CASSYLGQGIYEQYF. DNA of the CDR3: TGTGCCAGCAGTTATCTGGGACAGGGGATTTACGAGCAGTACTTC.

The gene calls are TRBV14 and TRBJ1-2, with D possibly being TRBD1 (5 bases). The V and J ends lost 0 bases and 9 bases respectively, with 17 bases between them. CDR1 is SGHDN, CDR2 FVKESK, per germline. The CDR3 length is 15 residues. Here the CDR3 reads CASSQDQGALWSYTF. In nucleotides, the CDR3 is TGTGCCAGCAGCCAAGACCAGGGCGCCTTGTGGAGCTACACCTTC.

The V and J genes are TRBV30 and TRBJ2-3; 9 bases align to TRBD2. The length of the CDR3 is 15 residues. Germline-derived CDR1 and CDR2 are GTSNPN and SVGIG (reference sequence). After removal of 2 bases from V and 3 bases from J, the junction contained 6 bases not matched to a gene. CDR3 in DNA: TGTGCCTGGAGTAATGGCGGGGGGGGAACAGATACGCAGTATTTT. Translating gives CAWSNGGGGTDTQYF.

This chain uses TRBV2 with TRBJ2-1; D may be TRBD1 (5 bases). The germline V and J ends were trimmed by 5 bases and 9 bases, with 11 bases remaining between them. The germline V gene has CDR1 SNHLY and CDR2 FYNNEI. The CDR3 has 12 residues. CDR3 nucleotides: TGTGCCAGCAGTAATAGGGGCCCTGAGCAGTTCTTC. Translation gives CASSNRGPEQFF.

The CDR3: CASSVGGGPNEQFF. CDR3 bases: TGTGCCAGCAGCGTAGGCGGGGGACCAAATGAGCAGTTCTTC. The chain couples TRBV9 to TRBJ2-1; TRBD2 aligns across 7 bases. Losses at the gene ends were 0 bases for V and 7 bases for J; bases not matched to a gene: 4. From germline, CDR1 is SGDLS and CDR2 YYNGEE. The CDR3 consists of 14 residues.

This chain joins TRBV9 and TRBJ2-1; TRBD2 aligns across 10 bases. Losses at the gene ends were 4 bases for V and 1 base for J; bases not matched to a gene: 8. CDR1 and CDR2 from the germline V gene are SGDLS and YYNGEE. This CDR3 region has 17 residues. CDR3 protein: CASSPLGAGGSYNEQFF. The CDR3 coding sequence is TGTGCCAGCAGCCCCTTGGGAGCGGGGGGGTCCTACAATGAGCAGTTCTTC.

The chain is built from TRBV7-2 and TRBJ2-2; tentatively, D is TRBD1 (6 bases). Germline assignment: CDR1 SGHTA and CDR2 FQGNSA. This CDR3 has 16 amino acids. Trimming cost V 0 bases and J 5 bases, with 13 bases left between them. The CDR3 loop is CASSLATGSLTGELFF. The CDR3 DNA reads as TGTGCCAGCAGCTTAGCCACAGGGAGTCTGACCGGGGAGCTGTTTTTT.

This sequence joins TRBV5-1 and TRBJ1-1; D is unclear. CDR1 and CDR2 (germline): SGHRS, YFSETQ. This CDR3 has 13 amino acids. The V and J ends lost 2 bases and 2 bases respectively, with 7 bases between them. CDR3 DNA: TGCGCCAGCAGCTTTACAGATAACACTGAAGCTTTCTTT. It codes for CASSFTDNTEAFF.

This chain connects TRBV18 to TRBJ2-3, with 11 positions matching TRBD2. CDR1 is KGHSH and CDR2 is LQKENI in the germline V gene. The V and J ends lost 3 bases and 6 bases, in that order; junction bases with no gene match: 5. There are 15 residues in the CDR3. The CDR3 is CASSPVAGGPDTQYF. The CDR3 region has the DNA TGTGCCAGCTCACCCGTAGCGGGGGGGCCCGATACGCAGTATTTT.

This chain links TRBV6-5 with TRBJ2-7, with a tentative D call TRBD2 (5 bases). Trimming removed 0 bases from V and 7 bases from J, with 19 bases in between. CDR1 MNHEY and CDR2 SVGAGI come from the germline V gene. CDR3 size: 16 residues. The CDR3 here is CASSYSRAGPTGEQYF. The CDR3 DNA reads TGTGCCAGCAGTTACTCCCGGGCGGGTCCTACCGGAGAGCAGTACTTC.

The genes are TRBV28 and TRBJ2-1; TRBD2 aligns across 7 bases. V gave up 4 bases and J gave up 6 bases; unmatched junction bases: 3. Germline V gene sequence: CDR1 MDHEN, CDR2 SYDVKM. This CDR3 is 13 amino acids long. CDR3 sequence reads: CASSSGGFNEQFF. The DNA for the CDR3 is TGTGCCAGCAGTTCGGGGGGATTCAATGAGCAGTTCTTC.

The V call is TRBV7-8, the J call TRBJ1-4; D uncertain. V was pared by 7 bases and J by 8 bases, with 14 bases between. This CDR3 has 13 residues. Germline CDR1 and CDR2: SGHVS and FQNEAQ. DNA of the CDR3: TGTGCCAGCATGAGGTTGGGTGAAGAAAAACTGTTTTTT. Translation: CASMRLGEEKLFF. The complete variable domain, with remaining parts taken from reference TRBV7-8 and TRBJ1-4, reads GAGVSQSPRYKVAKRGQDVALRCDPISGHVSLFWYQQALGQGPEFLTYFQNEAQLDKSGLPSDRFFAERPEGSVSTLKIQRTQQEDSAVYLCASMRLGEEKLFFGSGTQLSVL.

The V call is TRBV4-1, the J call TRBJ1-1; no reliable D call. Per the germline V gene, CDR1 is MGHRA and CDR2 is YSYEKL. This CDR3 contains 15 residues. Trimming left V 0 bases short and J 4 bases short, with 12 bases between. The CDR3 DNA sequence: TGCGCCAGCAGCCAAGACGGAACAACTACCACTGAAGCTTTCTTT. It encodes CASSQDGTTTTEAFF.

The V and J genes are TRBV4-3 and TRBJ1-5, with D tentatively TRBD1 (5 bases). Trimming shortened V by 1 base and J by 7 bases, and 17 bases separated the two germline ends. This CDR3 contains 16 residues. Germline CDR1 is LGHNA and CDR2 is YSLEER. CDR3 in amino acids: CASSQGGAGGMQPQHF. CDR3 DNA: TGCGCCAGCAGCCAAGGCGGGGCCGGGGGAATGCAGCCCCAGCATTTT.

This chain links TRBV27 with TRBJ2-2; TRBD2 matches 8 bases. CDR1 is MNHEY and CDR2 is SMNVEV in the germline V gene (reference sequence). The CDR3 runs to 18 residues. J gave up 1 base and V 3 bases, and 10 bases lay outside the gene matches. CDR3 amino acids: CASSFMAGGNLNTGELFF. The CDR3 DNA reads TGTGCCAGCAGTTTTATGGCGGGGGGAAACTTGAACACCGGGGAGCTGTTTTTT.

This clone was counted a single time. This sequence joins TRBV18 and TRBJ1-1, with D hard to call. The CDR3 runs to 14 residues. Germline V gene data show CDR1 as KGHSH and CDR2 as LQKENI. Trimming took 4 bases from V and 1 from J, leaving 10 bases between them. The CDR3 reads CASSQQVQNTEAFF. The CDR3 region has the DNA TGTGCCAGCTCACAGCAGGTTCAGAACACTGAAGCTTTCTTT.

This sequence joins TRBV7-6 and TRBJ2-6, with D tentatively TRBD2 (5 bases). The ends were cut back, 4 bases at V and 0 bases at J, with 16 bases in the middle. This CDR3 has 18 residues. Germline V gene lookup returns CDR1 SGHVS and CDR2 FNYEAQ. The CDR3 DNA follows: TGTGCCAGCAGCTCTCTGGGGAGCCAATTCTCTGGGGCCAACGTCCTGACTTTC. The encoded protein is CASSSLGSQFSGANVLTF.

The chain links TRBV30 to TRBJ2-7; TRBD1 might be the D (5 bases). The CDR3 covers 16 residues. The ends were cut back, 2 bases at V and 3 bases at J, with 20 bases in the middle. The germline gives CDR1 GTSNPN, CDR2 SVGIG (reference sequence). The CDR3 DNA is TGTGCCTGGAGTACTTCCGACAGACACCCGAGCTACGAGCAGTACTTC. Its protein is CAWSTSDRHPSYEQYF.

This sequence joins TRBV9 and TRBJ1-2; D may be TRBD1 (5 bases). The CDR3 covers 14 residues. Germline assignment: CDR1 SGDLS and CDR2 YYNGEE. V was pared by 3 bases and J by 3 bases, with 12 bases between. In DNA, the CDR3 is TGTGCCAGCAGCGCGGGGGGGGTACACTATGGCTACACCTTC. The encoded protein is CASSAGGVHYGYTF.

The chain carries TRBV2 and TRBJ2-7; possible D gene TRBD1, 6 bases. The CDR3 contains 14 residues. Germline CDR1 and CDR2: SNHLY and FYNNEI. The V end lost 4 bases, the J end lost 3 bases, and 13 bases lay between the germline ends. The CDR3 loop is CASSVAGDLYEQYF. In DNA form, the CDR3 reads TGTGCCAGCAGTGTTGCAGGGGACCTCTACGAGCAGTACTTC. The complete variable domain, with remaining parts taken from reference TRBV2 and TRBJ2-7, reads EPEVTQTPSHQVTQMGQEVILRCVPISNHLYFYWYRQILGQKVEFLVSFYNNEISEKSEIFDDQFSVERPDGSNFTLKIRSTKLEDSAMYFCASSVAGDLYEQYFGPGTRLTVT.